This T cell receptor (beta chain) was retrieved from a study of PD-L1 blockade in urothelial cancer. Sequenced by immunoSEQ multiplex PCR; TCRdb stores in-frame clones only, minus some. The sample shows roughly 130,000 clones, approximately 84% of them seen only once. Time point defined: pretreatment peripheral blood. All patients handed over anywhere from 1 to 8 samples, pretreatment and on-treatment. This clone was observed a single time. This CDR3 spans 13 amino acids. Germline CDR1 is SGDLS and CDR2 is YYNGEE. Trimming cost V 5 bases and J 2 bases; bases outside gene matches: 2. This chain links TRBV9 with TRBJ2-3; 7 bases fit TRBD2. The source material was PBMCs, sampled around atezolizumab (anti-PD-L1) treatment. The source is a man aged 45-65 years with urothelial cancer. The CDR3 DNA reads as TGTGCCAGCAGGCGGGAGTCCACAGATACGCAGTATTTT. It is translated as CASRRESTDTQYF.